The entry below describes one T cell receptor beta chain. Its antigen is unknown. This record belongs to a study of T cell repertoires in cytomegalovirus infection. MiXCR, run by TCRdb on the reads, gives a single entry per CDR3 protein. Seen here are 650,000 to 900,000 distinct CDR3 sequences, roughly 28% observed once, and the top ten hold around 13%. CDR1 and CDR2 from the germline V gene are MNHEY and SMNVEV (reference sequence). The CDR3 consists of 15 residues. V was pared by 7 bases and J by 1 base, with 6 bases of the junction left unmatched. Broader study findings: Accumulated public TCR beta family frequency recognized individuals carrying CMV together with the relevant HLA. The ex vivo response showed dominance by HLA-C-restricted CMV-specific TCR beta clonotypes.

This chain connects TRBV27 to TRBJ2-5, with 10 nucleotides matching TRBD2. The sequence derives from a human donor in good health (CMV status not recorded). Some clones in this sample may be carry-over from other donors' samples. Sequencing used cultured CD8+ T cells from PBMCs, obtained from culture after CMV antigen stimulation. The CDR3 sequence is CASNIAGGSQETQYF. The CDR3 nucleotides read TGTGCCAGCAATATAGCGGGGGGCTCCCAAGAGACCCAGTACTTC.